The clone carrying this TCR beta chain was seen once. In the authors' methods: The authors estimated nucleated cell counts from reference gene primer amplification. Only in-frame clones appear in the TCRdb table, and some are missing; sequencing was by immunoSEQ multiplex PCR. The DNA was the basis for D and trimming; V, J and clone size are from that table. The sample holds about 300,000 clones, over 75% seen once. This specimen belongs to a study of blood T cell repertoires in COVID-19. The sequencing input was PBMCs or T cells enriched from blood (not recorded which). The TCR originated in a woman in her thirties who had recovered from COVID-19.

DNA for the CDR3: TGTGCCAGCAGCGTAAGTGGGGGCCTTTACAATGAGCAGTTCTTC. As protein: CASSVSGGLYNEQFF. The V and J genes are TRBV9 and TRBJ2-1; tentative D call: TRBD1 (6 bases). With 1 base removed from V and 4 bases from J, the gap between germline ends came to 12 bases. Germline CDR1 reads SGDLS; CDR2 reads YYNGEE. This CDR3 spans 15 amino acids.